This T cell receptor (beta chain) stems from a study of blood T cells in healthy people across ages (dated by TCRdb to between 2015 and 2016). With regard to the full study: Template switching captured roughly one uniquely barcoded TCR beta cDNA molecule per two T cells in model experiments. Age-related changes in TCR beta repertoire diversity were measured in the study by deep sequencing normalized with unique cDNA molecular identifiers. To avoid experimental bias, donors of different ages were distributed randomly across sequencing lanes. Using the same blood draw, the study looked at two additional independent replicas of 1 million unique cDNA reads for two donors, one aged 18 to 30 and the other aged 80 or older. The donors were divided into four age groups: young (average around 15 years), middle-aged (almost 40), aged (around 59) and long-lived (82).

Preparation of the library involved 5' RACE. The second PCR ran for about 6 to 12 cycles and used a J-beta primer mix along with a sample-barcoded 5' primer. Each TCR beta cDNA molecule received a unique molecular identifier from a template-switch 5' adaptor carrying 12 random nucleotides. At least 2.5 million CDR3-containing paired-end reads were obtained from each sample. First-strand cDNA synthesis was performed from all RNA using the Mint cDNA synthesis kit, with priming by a TRBC-specific oligonucleotide. All cDNA was treated with uracil-DNA glycosylase and then went through a first 18-cycle PCR with the universal primers M1SS and BC2_uni_R. Regarding the original processing steps: Each sample was normalized by randomly selecting 1 million high-quality reads, each carrying a distinct molecular identifier. Instead of being binned into consensus sequences, reads that shared molecular identifiers were thrown out. MiTCR, with a Q25 quality threshold and the strictest error-elimination algorithm, was used for CDR3 identification, clonotype clustering and error correction. A nonparametric unseen species model with Euler transformation was used to estimate lower-bound total TCR beta diversity. TCRdb trimmed the raw reads at Q25, called clones with MiXCR and kept productive beta chains. Every distinct CDR3 protein forms one entry, paired with its most common genes and DNA. In this record, the V and J calls reflect TCRdb's handling and not the investigators' own analysis. Counted in this sample were 1.8 million or so distinct CDR3 sequences; about 39% of them appeared once. The ten largest clonotypes hold 20% to 25% of the sample.

Donors were a few dozen systemically healthy Caucasian individuals from Russia aged about 6 to 100 years. Around 10 milliliters of peripheral blood were collected from each donor into EDTA-treated Vacutainer tubes. PBMCs were isolated by Ficoll-Paque density-gradient centrifugation, with at least 7 million obtained per sample. Trizol reagent was used to extract total RNA from PBMCs, with at least 5 micrograms per sample. The percentages of naive CD45RAhigh/CD27high T cells were determined by flow cytometry on a PBMC aliquot from every donor. Regarding this clonotype: This clone's antigen is unknown. No base quality values were provided; no much bigger clone lies one nucleotide off.

The germline V gene supplies CDR1 SGHDN and CDR2 FVKESK. Measured from the cysteine to the phenylalanine, the CDR3 is 16 residues long. The kept DNA is CDR3 alone, 48 bases in frame from the first base. The investigation overall reported the following: Estimates of total diversity based on one million sequenced T cells were regarded as lower bounds and as underestimates. As age increased, observed TCR beta diversity per million T cells dropped in a roughly linear way, and a significant reduction was already evident by age 40. Since profiling was done on bulk unsorted PBMCs, naive and antigen-experienced compartments could not be conclusively compared. Compared with the aged group, the long-lived group had more naive CD4+ T cells, fewer expanded clones and increased TCR diversity, suggesting age selection. Because donor CMV infection status was unknown, age-related changes in expanded clonotypes were potentially confounded. A strong correlation was found between observed TCR beta diversity and the percentage of naive T cells measured by flow cytometry.

Recombination joined TRBV14 with TRBJ2-4, with 10 middle bases fitting TRBD1. The J call could be wrong; TRBJ2-5 is a better fit for the DNA end. The material sequenced was blood. The TCR comes from a human donor in good health. The CDR3 has the sequence CASSQDWDRGFETQYF. Read as DNA, the sequence is TGTGCCAGCAGCCAAGATTGGGACAGGGGCTTTGAGACCCAGTACTTC.